This T cell receptor (beta chain) was obtained from a study of T cells of healthy individuals. In this sample, this clonotype turned up many times. TCRdb re-called the 5' RACE reads with MiXCR, one entry per CDR3 protein. The table includes about 96,000 distinct CDR3 sequences, about 16% detected once. Germline loops: CDR1 SGHRS, CDR2 YFSETQ. The CDR3 totals 14 residues. V was clipped by 0 bases and J by 3 bases, with 6 bases between them. V gene TRBV5-1 combines with J gene TRBJ2-2, with D perhaps matching TRBD1 or TRBD2 (5 bases each). The sequence came from a human donor in good health. The CDR3 region is CASSLGGDTGELFF. CDR3 in DNA: TGCGCCAGCAGCTTGGGAGGGGACACCGGGGAGCTGTTTTTT. The whole variable domain, filled in from reference TRBV5-1 and TRBJ2-2, reads KAGVTQTPRYLIKTRGQQVTLSCSPISGHRSVSWYQQTPGQGLQFLFEYFSETQRNKGNFPGRFSGRQFSNSRSEMNVSTLELGDSALYLCASSLGGDTGELFFGEGSRLTVL.